The source of this TCR beta chain is a study of blood T cell repertoires in COVID-19 (dated by TCRdb to about 2020). Regarding the study in general: The collaborator samples originated in the United States, Italy and Spain and spanned the acute and convalescent phases of COVID-19. A de-identified subject ID, COVID-19 status, age in years and sex were almost always included in the sample metadata. The repertoires were made available in a free public database intended to serve as a resource for research on the immune response to SARS-CoV-2. The dataset comprised deeply sampled blood TCRbeta repertoires from subjects exposed to, actively infected with, or recovered from COVID-19. The material from the prospective study consisted of cDNA or gDNA derived from T cells, B-cell-depleted T cells, or PBMCs. Where available, HLA class I and class II types were taken from metadata supplied by the sample provider and were not determined by assay-based typing. The samples were drawn from two sources: the first 160 participants of the ongoing ImmuneRACE study, and 1,200 or so subjects contributed by 6 global collaborators.

A word on this clone: Its antigen has not been determined. No base quality information exists; no much larger clone differs at one position.

Inclusive of the bounding cysteine and phenylalanine, the CDR3 is 13 residues long. Just CDR3 DNA is preserved here, 39 bases in frame from base 1. CDR1 LNHDA and CDR2 SQIVND are derived from the germline V gene (reference sequence). V is cut by 8 bases and J by 5 bases, and the space between the germline ends is 12 bases. Collaborating institutions collected whole blood in K2EDTA tubes following their own protocols. For TCRbeta analysis, collaborators shipped samples in one of three forms: frozen whole blood, isolated PBMCs, or DNA extracted from either of those sample types. TCRbeta CDR3 regions were amplified from genomic DNA by means of the immunoSEQ Assay, a bias-controlled multiplex PCR. In the paper's pipeline: Nucleated cell counts per sample were estimated from amplification of reference gene primers within the assay. To quantify the absolute abundance of each unique TCRbeta CDR3 rearrangement, sequence reads were collapsed and filtered. For each sample, productive Simpson clonality was calculated as the square root of Simpson's diversity index over productive rearrangements. Not all clones reach the TCRdb copy of this immuneACCESS table, which keeps in-frame sequences only. Checked studies attribute under half of the gap to unresolved V genes and leave the rest unexplained. That table is the source of V, J and clone size, and D and trimming were worked out from the DNA. Present in this sample are 90,000 to 150,000 clones, 79% of which were seen just once. 4% of the sample rests with the top ten.

Study-wide findings and limitations: The amount of clinical and demographic metadata varied by source and participant and was provided uncurated.

Sample: peripheral blood. Recombination joined TRBV19 with TRBJ1-4; the D segment cannot be called with confidence. The origin of this receptor is a woman older than 75 with acute or convalescent COVID-19. CDR3 protein: CASLGSRNEKLFF. The bases read TGTGCCAGTCTCGGGAGCAGAAATGAAAAACTGTTTTTT.